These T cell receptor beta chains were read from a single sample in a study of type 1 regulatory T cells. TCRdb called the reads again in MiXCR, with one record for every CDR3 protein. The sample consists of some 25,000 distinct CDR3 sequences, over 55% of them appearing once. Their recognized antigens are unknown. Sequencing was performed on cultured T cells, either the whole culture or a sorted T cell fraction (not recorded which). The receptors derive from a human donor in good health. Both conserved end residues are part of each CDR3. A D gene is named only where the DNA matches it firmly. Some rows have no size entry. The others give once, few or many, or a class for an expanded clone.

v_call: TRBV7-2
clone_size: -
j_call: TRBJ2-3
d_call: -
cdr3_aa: CASSSMGGLDTQYF
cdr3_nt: TGTGCCAGCAGCTCCATGGGGGGGCTAGATACGCAGTATTTT

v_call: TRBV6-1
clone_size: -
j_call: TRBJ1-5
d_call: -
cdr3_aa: CASNLETRGRNQPQHF
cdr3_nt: TGTGCCAGCAACCTAGAGACAAGGGGAAGGAATCAGCCCCAGCATTTT

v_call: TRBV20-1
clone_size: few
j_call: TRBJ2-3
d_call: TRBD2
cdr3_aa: CSASPGLAGGRHTDTQYF
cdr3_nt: TGCAGTGCTAGCCCCGGACTAGCGGGGGGCCGACACACAGATACGCAGTATTTT

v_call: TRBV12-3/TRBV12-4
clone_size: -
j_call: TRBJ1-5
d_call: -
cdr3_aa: CASSLGAGQGNQPQHF
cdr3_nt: TGTGCCAGCAGTTTAGGTGCGGGCCAGGGCAATCAGCCCCAGCATTTT

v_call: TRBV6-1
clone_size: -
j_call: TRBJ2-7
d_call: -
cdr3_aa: CASSELGLKQYF
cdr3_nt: TGTGCCAGCAGTGAATTGGGACTTAAGCAGTACTTC

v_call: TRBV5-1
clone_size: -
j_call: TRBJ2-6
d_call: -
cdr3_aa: CASSMTAGANVLTF
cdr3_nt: TGCGCCAGCAGCATGACAGCTGGGGCCAACGTCCTGACTTTC

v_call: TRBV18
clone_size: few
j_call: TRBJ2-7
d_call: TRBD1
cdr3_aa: CASSPPVGTASAAEQYF
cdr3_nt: TGTGCCAGCTCACCACCGGTTGGGACAGCTTCCGCGGCCGAGCAGTACTTC

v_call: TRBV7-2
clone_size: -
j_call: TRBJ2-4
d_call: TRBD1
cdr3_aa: CASSLRYRQGAGVNIQYF
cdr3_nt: TGTGCCAGCAGCTTACGATATCGACAGGGGGCTGGCGTAAACATTCAGTACTTC

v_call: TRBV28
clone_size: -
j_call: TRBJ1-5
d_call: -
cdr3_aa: CASSLPNRVLSNQPQHF
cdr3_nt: TGTGCCAGCAGTTTACCTAACAGGGTTCTTAGCAATCAGCCCCAGCATTTT

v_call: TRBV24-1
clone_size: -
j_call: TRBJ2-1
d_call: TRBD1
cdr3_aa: CATSDSGTGKVDEQFF
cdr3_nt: TGTGCCACCAGTGATTCCGGGACAGGGAAAGTAGATGAGCAGTTCTTC

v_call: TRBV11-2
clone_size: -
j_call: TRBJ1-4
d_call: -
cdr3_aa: CASSLDRAEKLFF
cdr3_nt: TGTGCCAGCAGCTTAGACAGGGCTGAAAAACTGTTTTTT

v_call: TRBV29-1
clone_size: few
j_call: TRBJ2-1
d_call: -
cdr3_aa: CSVDQGVQFF
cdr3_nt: TGCAGCGTTGATCAGGGTGTGCAGTTCTTC

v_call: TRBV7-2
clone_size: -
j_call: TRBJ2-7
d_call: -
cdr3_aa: CASSSSGAYEQYF
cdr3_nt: TGTGCCAGCAGCTCCTCGGGGGCCTACGAGCAGTACTTC

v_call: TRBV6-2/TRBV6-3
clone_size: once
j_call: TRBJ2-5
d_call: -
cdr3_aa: CAGSRADGETQYF
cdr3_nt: TGTGCCGGATCAAGAGCGGACGGGGAGACCCAGTACTTC

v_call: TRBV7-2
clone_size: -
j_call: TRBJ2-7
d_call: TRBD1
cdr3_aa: CVSSLGQGSYEQYF
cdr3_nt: TGTGTCAGCAGCTTAGGACAGGGGTCCTACGAGCAGTACTTC

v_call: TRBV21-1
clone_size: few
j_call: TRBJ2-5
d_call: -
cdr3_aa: CASSKRIMGRNQETQYF
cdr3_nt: TGTGCCAGCAGCAAAAGAATAATGGGACGCAACCAAGAGACCCAGTACTTC

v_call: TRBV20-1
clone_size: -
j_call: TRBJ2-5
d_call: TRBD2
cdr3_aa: CSASLAGGPFPETQYF
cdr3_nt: TGCAGTGCTAGTTTGGCGGGGGGGCCTTTTCCAGAGACCCAGTACTTC

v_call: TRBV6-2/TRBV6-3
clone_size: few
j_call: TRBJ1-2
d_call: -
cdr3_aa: CASSYGTYGYTF
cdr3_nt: TGTGCCAGCAGTTACGGCACCTATGGCTACACCTTC

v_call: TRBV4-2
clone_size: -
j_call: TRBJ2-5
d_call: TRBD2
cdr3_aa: CASSQDTAGGGETQYF
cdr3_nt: TGTGCCAGCAGCCAAGACACAGCGGGGGGTGGAGAGACCCAGTACTTC

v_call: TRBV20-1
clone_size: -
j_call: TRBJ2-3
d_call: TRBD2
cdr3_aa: CSARSVGSAGGRTDTQYF
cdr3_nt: TGCAGTGCTAGATCGGTGGGCTCCGCGGGGGGCCGCACAGATACGCAGTATTTT

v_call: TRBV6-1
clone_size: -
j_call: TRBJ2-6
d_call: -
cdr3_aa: CASSSGKAGANVLTF
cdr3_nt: TGTGCCAGCAGCTCAGGGAAAGCTGGGGCCAACGTCCTGACTTTC

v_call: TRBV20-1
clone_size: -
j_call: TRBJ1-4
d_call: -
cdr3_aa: CSATGPNEKLFF
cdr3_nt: TGCAGTGCTACCGGGCCTAATGAAAAACTGTTTTTT

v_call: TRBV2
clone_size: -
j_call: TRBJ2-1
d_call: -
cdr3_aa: CASSPDSPAYNEQFF
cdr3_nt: TGTGCCAGCAGCCCTGACTCCCCGGCCTACAATGAGCAGTTCTTC

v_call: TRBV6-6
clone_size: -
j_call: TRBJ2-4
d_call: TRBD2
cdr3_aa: CASSAQSSGGRNIQYF
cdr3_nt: TGTGCCAGCAGTGCTCAATCTTCGGGGGGGCGGAACATTCAGTACTTC

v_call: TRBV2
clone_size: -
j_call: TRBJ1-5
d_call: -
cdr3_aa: CASKGDVGPQHF
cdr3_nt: TGTGCCAGCAAGGGGGACGTCGGTCCCCAGCATTTT

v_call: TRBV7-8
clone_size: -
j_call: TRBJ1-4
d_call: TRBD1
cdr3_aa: CASSPRGLGATNEKLFF
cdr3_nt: TGTGCCAGCAGCCCCAGGGGGCTGGGCGCAACTAATGAAAAACTGTTTTTT

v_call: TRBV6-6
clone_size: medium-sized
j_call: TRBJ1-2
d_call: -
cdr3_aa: CASNRFDGYTF
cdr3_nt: TGTGCCAGCAACAGATTCGATGGGTACACCTTC

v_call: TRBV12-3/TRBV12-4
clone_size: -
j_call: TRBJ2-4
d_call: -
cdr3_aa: CASSFAGLKNIQYF
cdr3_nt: TGTGCCAGCAGTTTTGCAGGGCTCAAAAACATTCAGTACTTC

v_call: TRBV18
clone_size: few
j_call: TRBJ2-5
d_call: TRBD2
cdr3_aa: CASSPLRVSGGLETQYF
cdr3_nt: TGTGCCAGCTCACCCCTTCGAGTAAGCGGGGGGCTGGAGACCCAGTACTTC

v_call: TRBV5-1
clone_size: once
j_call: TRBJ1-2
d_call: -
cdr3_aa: CASRSARARENYGYTF
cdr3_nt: TGCGCCAGCAGATCCGCCAGGGCTCGAGAGAACTATGGCTACACCTTC

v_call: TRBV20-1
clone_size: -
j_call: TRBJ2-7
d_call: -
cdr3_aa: CSAKGGAGTYEQYF
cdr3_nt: TGCAGTGCTAAAGGTGGGGCGGGGACCTACGAGCAGTACTTC

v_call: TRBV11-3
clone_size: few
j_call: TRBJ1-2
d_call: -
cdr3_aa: CASSKGHGGGYTF
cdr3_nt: TGTGCCAGCAGCAAGGGACACGGAGGTGGCTACACCTTC

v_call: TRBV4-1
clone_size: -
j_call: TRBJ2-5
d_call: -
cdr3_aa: CASSVGARGETQYF
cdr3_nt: TGCGCCAGCAGCGTTGGAGCGCGAGGGGAGACCCAGTACTTC

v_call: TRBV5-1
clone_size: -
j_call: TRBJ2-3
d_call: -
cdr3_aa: CASSLFERLGTDTQYF
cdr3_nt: TGCGCCAGCAGCTTGTTCGAGCGACTAGGCACAGATACGCAGTATTTT

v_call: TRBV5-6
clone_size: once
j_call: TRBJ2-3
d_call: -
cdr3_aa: CASSKRDTQYF
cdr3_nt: TGTGCCAGCAGCAAACGGGATACGCAGTATTTT

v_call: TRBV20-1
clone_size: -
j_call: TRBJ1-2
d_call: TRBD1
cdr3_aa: CSATGDRGLRDGYTF
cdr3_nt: TGCAGTGCTACAGGTGACAGGGGGCTTCGGGATGGCTACACCTTC

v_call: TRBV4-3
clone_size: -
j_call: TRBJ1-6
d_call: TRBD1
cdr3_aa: CASSQDAGGSYNSPLHF
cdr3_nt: TGCGCCAGCAGCCAAGATGCAGGGGGCTCCTATAATTCACCCCTCCACTTT

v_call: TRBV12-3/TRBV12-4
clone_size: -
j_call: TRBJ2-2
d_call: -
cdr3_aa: CASSFSRGVTTGELFF
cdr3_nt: TGTGCCAGCAGTTTCTCCAGGGGAGTTACCACCGGGGAGCTGTTTTTT

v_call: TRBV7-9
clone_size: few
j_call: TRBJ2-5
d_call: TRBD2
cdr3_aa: CASSLLFIAGGKETQYF
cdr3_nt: TGTGCCAGCAGCTTATTGTTCATAGCGGGGGGGAAAGAGACCCAGTACTTC

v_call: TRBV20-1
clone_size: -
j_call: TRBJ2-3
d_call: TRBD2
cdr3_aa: CSATPLAGVGDTQYF
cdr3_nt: TGCAGTGCTACGCCACTAGCGGGGGTCGGAGATACGCAGTATTTT

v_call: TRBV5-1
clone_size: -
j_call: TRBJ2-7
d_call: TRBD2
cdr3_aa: CASSAGLAGGYEQYF
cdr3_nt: TGCGCCAGCAGCGCCGGACTAGCGGGGGGCTACGAGCAGTACTTC

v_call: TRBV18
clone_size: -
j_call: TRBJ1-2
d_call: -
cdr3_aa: CASSPGNGYTF
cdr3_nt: TGTGCCAGCTCCCCAGGGAATGGCTACACCTTC

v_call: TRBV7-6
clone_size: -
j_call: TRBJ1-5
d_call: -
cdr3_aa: CASSPGSRGNQPQHF
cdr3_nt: TGTGCCAGCAGCCCAGGGTCCCGAGGCAATCAGCCCCAGCATTTT

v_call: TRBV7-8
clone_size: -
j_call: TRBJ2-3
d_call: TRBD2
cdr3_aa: CASSRGTSGATQYF
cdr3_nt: TGTGCCAGCAGCCGAGGGACTAGCGGGGCAACGCAGTATTTT

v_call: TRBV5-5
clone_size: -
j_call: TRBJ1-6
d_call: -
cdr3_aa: CASSFRGTYNSPLHF
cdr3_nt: TGTGCCAGCAGCTTTAGGGGGACCTATAATTCACCCCTCCACTTT

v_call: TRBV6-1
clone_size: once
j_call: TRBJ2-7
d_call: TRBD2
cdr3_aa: CASSEGLAGGAGGEQYF
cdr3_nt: TGTGCCAGCAGTGAGGGACTAGCGGGGGGCGCCGGGGGCGAGCAGTACTTC

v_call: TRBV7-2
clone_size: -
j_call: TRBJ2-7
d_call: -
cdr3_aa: CASSLGGAPYEQYF
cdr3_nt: TGTGCCAGCAGCTTAGGAGGGGCGCCTTACGAGCAGTACTTC

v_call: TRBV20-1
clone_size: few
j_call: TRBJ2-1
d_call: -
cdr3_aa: CSATGRFGDEQFF
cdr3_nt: TGCAGTGCCACCGGGCGTTTCGGAGATGAGCAGTTCTTC

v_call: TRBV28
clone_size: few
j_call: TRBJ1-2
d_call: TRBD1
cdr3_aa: CASSGAGGYYGYTF
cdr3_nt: TGTGCCAGCAGTGGGGCAGGGGGTTACTATGGCTACACCTTC

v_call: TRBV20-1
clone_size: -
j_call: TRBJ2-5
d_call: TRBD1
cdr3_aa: CSAPASGTVQETQYF
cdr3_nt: TGCAGTGCACCGGCCTCCGGGACAGTCCAAGAGACCCAGTACTTC

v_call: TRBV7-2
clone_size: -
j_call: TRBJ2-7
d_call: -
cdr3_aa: CASSSSLGEAYEQYF
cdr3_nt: TGTGCCAGCAGCTCTTCCCTGGGAGAGGCCTACGAGCAGTACTTC

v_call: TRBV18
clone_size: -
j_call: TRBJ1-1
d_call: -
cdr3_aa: CASSLNRDGDTEAFF
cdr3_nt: TGTGCCAGCTCACTAAACAGGGATGGGGACACTGAAGCTTTCTTT

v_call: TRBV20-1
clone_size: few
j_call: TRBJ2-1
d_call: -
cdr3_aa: CSGRSRRGSSSYNEQFF
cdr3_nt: TGCAGTGGTAGATCCCGGCGGGGAAGTAGCTCCTACAATGAGCAGTTCTTC

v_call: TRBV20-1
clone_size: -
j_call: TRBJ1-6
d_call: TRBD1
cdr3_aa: CSAREEWGQNSPLHF
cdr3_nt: TGCAGTGCTAGAGAGGAGTGGGGACAGAATTCACCCCTCCACTTT

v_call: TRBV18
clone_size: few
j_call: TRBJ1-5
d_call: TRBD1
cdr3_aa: CASSPTGEAQPQHF
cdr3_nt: TGTGCCAGCTCACCGACAGGGGAGGCTCAGCCCCAGCATTTT

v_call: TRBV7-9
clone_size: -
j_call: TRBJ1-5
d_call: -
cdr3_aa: CASSLQYTNQPQHF
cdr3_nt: TGTGCCAGCAGCTTACAATACACCAATCAGCCCCAGCATTTT

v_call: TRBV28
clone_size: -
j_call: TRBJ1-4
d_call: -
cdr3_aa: CASSSRFPRTEATNEKLFF
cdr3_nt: TGTGCCAGCAGTAGCCGATTCCCCCGGACAGAAGCAACTAATGAAAAACTGTTTTTT